This T cell receptor (beta chain) was obtained from a study of T cell clonality in common variable immunodeficiency. TCRdb's table, derived via immunoSEQ multiplex PCR, lists solely in-frame clones and lacks some. Singletons are absent from the sample, which has about 52,000 clones. This clone was counted at least ten times. The missing CDR3 end, 3 residues past where the read stops, is filled in from the germline J gene. Germline V CDR1 and CDR2: LNHDA, SQIVND (reference sequence). V trimming: 5 bases; J trimming: 7 bases; junction bases outside the gene matches: 13. The CDR3 extends over 15 amino acids.

This chain links TRBV19 with TRBJ2-5; 7 bases agree with TRBD2. The sequence came from a person between 18 and 75 years old in good health. Material: peripheral blood mononuclear cells. The CDR3 protein is CASSPLSGNSRTQYF. The sequenced part of the CDR3 DNA is TGTGCCAGTAGTCCGCTAAGCGGGAACTCTCGGACC. Full variable domain (remainder filled in from reference TRBV19 and TRBJ2-5): DGGITQSPKYLFRKEGQNVTLSCEQNLNHDAMYWYRQDPGQGLRLIYYSQIVNDFQKGDIAEGYSVSREKKESFPLTVTSAQKNPTAFYLCASSPLSGNSRTQYFGPGTRLLVL.